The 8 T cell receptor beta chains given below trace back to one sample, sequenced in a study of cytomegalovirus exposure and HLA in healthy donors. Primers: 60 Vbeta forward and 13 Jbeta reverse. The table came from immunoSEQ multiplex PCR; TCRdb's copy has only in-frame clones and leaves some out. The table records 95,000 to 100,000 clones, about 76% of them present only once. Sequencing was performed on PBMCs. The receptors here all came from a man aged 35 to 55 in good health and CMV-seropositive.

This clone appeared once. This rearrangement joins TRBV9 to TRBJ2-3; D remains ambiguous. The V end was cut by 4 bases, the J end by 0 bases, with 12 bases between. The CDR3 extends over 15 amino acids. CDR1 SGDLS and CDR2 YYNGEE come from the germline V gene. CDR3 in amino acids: CASSPTVTSTDTQYF. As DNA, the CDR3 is TGTGCCAGCAGCCCGACTGTAACTAGCACAGATACGCAGTATTTT.

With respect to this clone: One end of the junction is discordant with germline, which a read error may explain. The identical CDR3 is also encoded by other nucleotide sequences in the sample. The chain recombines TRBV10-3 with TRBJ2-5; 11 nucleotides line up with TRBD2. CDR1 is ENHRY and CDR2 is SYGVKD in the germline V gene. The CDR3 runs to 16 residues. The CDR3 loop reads CAISEEVAGGKETQYF. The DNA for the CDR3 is TGTGCCATCAGTGAGGAGGTAGCGGGGGGGAAAGAAACCCAGTACTTC.

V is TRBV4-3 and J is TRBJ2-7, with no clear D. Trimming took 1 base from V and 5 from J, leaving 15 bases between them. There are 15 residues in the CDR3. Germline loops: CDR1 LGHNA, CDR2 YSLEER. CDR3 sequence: CASSQGVARSDEQYF. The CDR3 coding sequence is TGCGCCAGCAGCCAAGGTGTGGCTAGATCGGACGAGCAGTACTTC.

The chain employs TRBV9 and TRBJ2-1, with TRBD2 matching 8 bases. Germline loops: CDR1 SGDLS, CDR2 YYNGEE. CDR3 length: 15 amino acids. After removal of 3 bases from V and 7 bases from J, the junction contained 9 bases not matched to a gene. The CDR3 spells CASSANGGAGNEQFF. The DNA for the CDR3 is TGTGCCAGCAGCGCCAACGGGGGGGCCGGAAATGAGCAGTTCTTC.

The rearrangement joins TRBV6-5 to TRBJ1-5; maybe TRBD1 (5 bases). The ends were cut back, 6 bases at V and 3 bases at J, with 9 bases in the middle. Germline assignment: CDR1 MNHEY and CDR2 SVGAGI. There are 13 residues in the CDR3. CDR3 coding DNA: TGTGCCAGCAGGGGGGGGTCCAATCAGCCCCAGCATTTT. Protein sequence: CASRGGSNQPQHF.

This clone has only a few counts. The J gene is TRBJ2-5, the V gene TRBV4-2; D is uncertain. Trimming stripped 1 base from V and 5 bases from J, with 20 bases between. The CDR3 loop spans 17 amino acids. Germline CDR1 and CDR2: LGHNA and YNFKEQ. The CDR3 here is CASSQVDERRNGETQYF. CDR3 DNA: TGTGCCAGCAGCCAAGTAGACGAGAGGCGGAACGGCGAGACCCAGTACTTC.

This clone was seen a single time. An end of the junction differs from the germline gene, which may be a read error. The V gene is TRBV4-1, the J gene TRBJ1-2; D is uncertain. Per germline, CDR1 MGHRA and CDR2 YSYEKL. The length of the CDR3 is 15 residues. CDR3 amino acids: CAGSQYDTSNYGYTF. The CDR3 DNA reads TGCGCCGGCAGCCAATACGACACGTCTAACTATGGCTACACCTTC.

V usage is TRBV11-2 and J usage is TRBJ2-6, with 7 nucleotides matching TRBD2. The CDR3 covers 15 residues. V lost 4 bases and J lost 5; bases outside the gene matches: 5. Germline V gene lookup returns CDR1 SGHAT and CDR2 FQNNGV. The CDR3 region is CASSSPGGWANVLTF. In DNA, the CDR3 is TGTGCCAGCAGCTCGCCGGGGGGTTGGGCCAACGTCCTGACTTTC.